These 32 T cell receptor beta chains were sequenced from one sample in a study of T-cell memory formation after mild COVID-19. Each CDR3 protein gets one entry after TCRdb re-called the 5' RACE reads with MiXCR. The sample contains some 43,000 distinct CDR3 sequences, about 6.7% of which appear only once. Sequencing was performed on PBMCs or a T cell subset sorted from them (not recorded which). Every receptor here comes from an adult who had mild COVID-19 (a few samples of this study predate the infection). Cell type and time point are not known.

CDR3 nucleotides: TGTGCCAGCAGCGTAGACGAGAGGAACTATAATGAGCAGTTCTTC. Its protein product is CASSVDERNYNEQFF. The chain carries TRBV9 and TRBJ2-1, with unresolved D. CDR3 length: 15 residues. Germline V CDR1 and CDR2: SGDLS, YYNGEE. The germline V and J ends were trimmed by 0 bases and 7 bases, with 14 bases remaining between them.

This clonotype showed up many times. The CDR3 coding sequence is TGTGCCAGCAGTGAATATTCTGCAGGGCCATACGAGCAGTACTTC. Amino acids: CASSEYSAGPYEQYF. The chain joins TRBV25-1 to TRBJ2-7, with a weak D call TRBD1 (5 bases). Germline CDR1 is MGHDK and CDR2 is SYGVNS. The CDR3 length is 15 residues. V shed 0 bases and J shed 4 bases, with 13 bases lying between them.

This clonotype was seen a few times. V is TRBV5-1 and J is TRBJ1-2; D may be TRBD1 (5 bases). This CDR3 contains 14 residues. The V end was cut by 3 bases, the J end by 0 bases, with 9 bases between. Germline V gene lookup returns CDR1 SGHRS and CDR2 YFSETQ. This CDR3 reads CASSSETANYGYTF. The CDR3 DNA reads TGCGCCAGCAGCTCCGAGACAGCTAACTATGGCTACACCTTC.

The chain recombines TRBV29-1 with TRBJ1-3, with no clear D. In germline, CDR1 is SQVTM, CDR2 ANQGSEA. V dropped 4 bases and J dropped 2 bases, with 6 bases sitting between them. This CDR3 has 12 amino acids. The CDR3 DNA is TGCAGCGTTGGCTGGGCTGGAAACACCATATATTTT. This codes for CSVGWAGNTIYF.

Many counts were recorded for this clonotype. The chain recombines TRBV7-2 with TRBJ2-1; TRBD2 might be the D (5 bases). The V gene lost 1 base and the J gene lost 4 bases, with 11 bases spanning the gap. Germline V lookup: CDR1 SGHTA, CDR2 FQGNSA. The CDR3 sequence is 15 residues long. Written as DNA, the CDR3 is TGTGCCAGCAGCTTAGGAGCTAGCCCATACAATGAGCAGTTCTTC. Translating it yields CASSLGASPYNEQFF.

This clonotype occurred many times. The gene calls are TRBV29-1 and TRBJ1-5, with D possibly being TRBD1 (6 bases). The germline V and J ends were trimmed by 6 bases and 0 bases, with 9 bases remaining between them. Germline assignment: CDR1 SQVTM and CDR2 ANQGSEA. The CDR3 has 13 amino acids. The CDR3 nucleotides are TGCAGCGTAACGGACAGTAGCAATCAGCCCCAGCATTTT. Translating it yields CSVTDSSNQPQHF.

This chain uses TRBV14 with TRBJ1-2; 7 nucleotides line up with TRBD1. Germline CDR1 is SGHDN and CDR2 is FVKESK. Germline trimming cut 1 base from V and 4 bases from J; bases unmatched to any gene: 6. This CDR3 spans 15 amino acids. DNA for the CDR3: TGTGCCAGCAGCCAAGGAGCCGGACAGGTCTATGGCTACACCTTC. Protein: CASSQGAGQVYGYTF.

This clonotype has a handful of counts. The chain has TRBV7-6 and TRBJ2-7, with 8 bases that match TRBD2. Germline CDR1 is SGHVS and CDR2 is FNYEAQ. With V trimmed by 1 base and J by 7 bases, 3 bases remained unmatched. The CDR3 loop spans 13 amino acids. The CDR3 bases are TGTGCCAGCAGCTTAGATCGGGGGGGGGAGCAGTACTTC. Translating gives CASSLDRGGEQYF.

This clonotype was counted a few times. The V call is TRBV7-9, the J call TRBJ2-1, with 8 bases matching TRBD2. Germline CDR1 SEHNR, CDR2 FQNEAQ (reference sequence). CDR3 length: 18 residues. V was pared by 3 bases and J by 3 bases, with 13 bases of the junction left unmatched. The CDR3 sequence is CASSFGTSMIQRYNEQFF. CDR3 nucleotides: TGTGCCAGCAGCTTCGGGACTAGTATGATCCAGCGCTACAATGAGCAGTTCTTC.

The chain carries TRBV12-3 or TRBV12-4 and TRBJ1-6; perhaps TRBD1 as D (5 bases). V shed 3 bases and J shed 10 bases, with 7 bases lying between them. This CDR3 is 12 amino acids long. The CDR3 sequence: CASSFGGSPLHF. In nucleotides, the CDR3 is TGTGCCAGCAGTTTTGGGGGGTCACCCCTCCACTTT.

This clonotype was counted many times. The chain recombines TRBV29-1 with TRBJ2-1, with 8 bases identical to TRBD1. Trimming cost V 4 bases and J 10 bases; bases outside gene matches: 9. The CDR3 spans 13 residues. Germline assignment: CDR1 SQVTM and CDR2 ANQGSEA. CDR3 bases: TGCAGCGTTGGGTATTCCAGGGGGCGAGAGCAGTTCTTC. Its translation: CSVGYSRGREQFF.

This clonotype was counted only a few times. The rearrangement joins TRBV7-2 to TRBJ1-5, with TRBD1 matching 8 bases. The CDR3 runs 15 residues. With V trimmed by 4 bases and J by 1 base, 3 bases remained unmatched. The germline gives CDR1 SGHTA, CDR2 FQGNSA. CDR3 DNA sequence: TGTGCCAGCAGCTCGCGACAGGGGAGCAATCAGCCCCAGCATTTT. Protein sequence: CASSSRQGSNQPQHF.

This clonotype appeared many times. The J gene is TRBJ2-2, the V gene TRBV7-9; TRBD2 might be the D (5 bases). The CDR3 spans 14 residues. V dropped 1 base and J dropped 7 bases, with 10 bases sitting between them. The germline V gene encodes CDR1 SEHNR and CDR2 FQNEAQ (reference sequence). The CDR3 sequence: CASSLVYGIGELFF. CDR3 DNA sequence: TGTGCCAGCAGCTTAGTCTACGGGATCGGGGAGCTGTTTTTT.

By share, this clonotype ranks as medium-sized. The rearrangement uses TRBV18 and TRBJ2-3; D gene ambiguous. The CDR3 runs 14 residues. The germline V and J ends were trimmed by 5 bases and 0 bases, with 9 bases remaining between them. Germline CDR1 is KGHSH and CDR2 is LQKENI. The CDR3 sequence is CASSTARSTDTQYF. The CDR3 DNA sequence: TGTGCCAGCTCAACGGCCCGAAGCACAGATACGCAGTATTTT. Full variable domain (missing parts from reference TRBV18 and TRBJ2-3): NAGVMQNPRHLVRRRGQEARLRCSPMKGHSHVYWYRQLPEEGLKFMVYLQKENIIDESGMPKERFSAEFPKEGPSILRIQQVVRGDSAAYFCASSTARSTDTQYFGPGTRLTVL.

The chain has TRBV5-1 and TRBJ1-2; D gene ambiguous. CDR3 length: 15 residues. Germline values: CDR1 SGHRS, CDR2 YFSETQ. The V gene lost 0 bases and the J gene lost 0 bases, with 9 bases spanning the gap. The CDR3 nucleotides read TGCGCCAGCAGCTTGGAGGCGGGTGCTAACTATGGCTACACCTTC. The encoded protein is CASSLEAGANYGYTF.

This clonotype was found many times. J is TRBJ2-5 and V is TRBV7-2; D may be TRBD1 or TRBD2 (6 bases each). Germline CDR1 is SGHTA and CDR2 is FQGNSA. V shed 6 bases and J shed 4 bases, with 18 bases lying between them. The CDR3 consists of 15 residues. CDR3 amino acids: CASRDWIGGGETQYF. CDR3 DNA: TGTGCCAGCAGGGATTGGATCGGGGGCGGAGAGACCCAGTACTTC. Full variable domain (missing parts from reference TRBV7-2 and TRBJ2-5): GAGVSQSPSNKVTEKGKDVELRCDPISGHTALYWYRQSLGQGLEFLIYFQGNSAPDKSGLPSDRFSAERTGGSVSTLTIQRTQQEDSAVYLCASRDWIGGGETQYFGPGTRLLVL.

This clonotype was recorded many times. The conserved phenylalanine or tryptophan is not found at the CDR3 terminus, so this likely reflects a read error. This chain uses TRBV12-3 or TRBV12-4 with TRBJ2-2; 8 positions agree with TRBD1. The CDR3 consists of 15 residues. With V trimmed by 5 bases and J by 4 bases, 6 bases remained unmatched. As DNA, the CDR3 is TGTGCCAGCAGTCCAGGGGGCGGCGGCACCGGGGAGCTGTTTATT. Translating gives CASSPGGGGTGELFI.

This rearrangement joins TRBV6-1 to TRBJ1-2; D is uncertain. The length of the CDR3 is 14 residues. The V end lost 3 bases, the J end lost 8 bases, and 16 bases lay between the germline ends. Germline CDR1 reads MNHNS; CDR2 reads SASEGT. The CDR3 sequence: CASSDLRPSGGYTF. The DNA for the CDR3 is TGTGCCAGCAGTGACTTACGGCCGTCCGGGGGCTACACCTTC.

The DNA for the CDR3 is TGCGCCAGCAGCTTACAACCGGGACCGACCTACGAGCAGTACTTC. It is translated as CASSLQPGPTYEQYF. J is TRBJ2-7 and V is TRBV5-1; D could derive from TRBD1 or TRBD2 (5 bases each). V was shortened by 2 bases and J by 2 bases, with 14 bases between the two germline ends. Germline CDR1 is SGHRS and CDR2 is YFSETQ. This CDR3 spans 15 amino acids.

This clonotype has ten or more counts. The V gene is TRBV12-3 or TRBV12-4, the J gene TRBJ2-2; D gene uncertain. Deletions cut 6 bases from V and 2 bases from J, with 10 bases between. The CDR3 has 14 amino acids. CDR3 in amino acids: CASSPARNTGELFF. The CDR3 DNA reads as TGTGCCAGCAGCCCGGCTAGAAACACCGGGGAGCTGTTTTTT.

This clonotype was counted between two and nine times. As DNA, the CDR3 is TGTGCCAGCAGCTCGGGACAGGCCTCCTATGGCTACACCTTC. It is translated as CASSSGQASYGYTF. The chain carries TRBV7-9 and TRBJ1-2; TRBD1 matches at 8 bases. The length of the CDR3 is 14 residues. V shed 4 bases and J 4 bases; nucleotides not matched to a gene: 5. From germline, CDR1 is SEHNR and CDR2 FQNEAQ (reference sequence).

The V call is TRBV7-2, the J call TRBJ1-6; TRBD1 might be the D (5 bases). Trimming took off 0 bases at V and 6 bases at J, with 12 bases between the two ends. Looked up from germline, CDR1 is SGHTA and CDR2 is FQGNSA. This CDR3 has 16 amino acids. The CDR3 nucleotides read TGTGCCAGCAGCTTAGCTTGGGGCTCCACTAATTCACCCCTCCACTTT. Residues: CASSLAWGSTNSPLHF.

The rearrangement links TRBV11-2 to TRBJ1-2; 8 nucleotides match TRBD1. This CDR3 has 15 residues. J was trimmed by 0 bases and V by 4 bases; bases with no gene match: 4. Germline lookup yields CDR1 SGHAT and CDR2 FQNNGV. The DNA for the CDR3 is TGTGCCAGCAGCTCCAGGGGGCCAACTAACTATGGCTACACCTTC. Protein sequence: CASSSRGPTNYGYTF.

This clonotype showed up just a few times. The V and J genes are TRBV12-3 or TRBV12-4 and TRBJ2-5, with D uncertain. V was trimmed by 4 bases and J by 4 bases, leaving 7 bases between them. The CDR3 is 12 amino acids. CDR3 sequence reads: CASSSARETQYF. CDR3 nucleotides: TGTGCCAGCAGTTCAGCAAGAGAGACCCAGTACTTC.

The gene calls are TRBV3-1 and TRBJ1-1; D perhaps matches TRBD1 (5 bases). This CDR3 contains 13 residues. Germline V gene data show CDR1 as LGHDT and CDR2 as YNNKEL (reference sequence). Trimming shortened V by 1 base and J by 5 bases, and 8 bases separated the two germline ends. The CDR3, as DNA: TGTGCCAGCAGCCAAGTCGGGGGGACTGAAGCTTTCTTT. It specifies CASSQVGGTEAFF.

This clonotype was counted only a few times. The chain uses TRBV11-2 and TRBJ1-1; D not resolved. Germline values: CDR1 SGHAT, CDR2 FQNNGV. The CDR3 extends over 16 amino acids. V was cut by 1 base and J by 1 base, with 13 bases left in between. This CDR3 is CASSLGGSTPNTEAFF. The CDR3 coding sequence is TGTGCCAGCAGCTTAGGGGGATCTACACCGAACACTGAAGCTTTCTTT. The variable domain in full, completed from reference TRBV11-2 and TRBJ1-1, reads EAGVAQSPRYKIIEKRQSVAFWCNPISGHATLYWYQQILGQGPKLLIQFQNNGVVDDSQLPKDRFSAERLKGVDSTLKIQPAKLEDSAVYLCASSLGGSTPNTEAFFGQGTRLTVV.

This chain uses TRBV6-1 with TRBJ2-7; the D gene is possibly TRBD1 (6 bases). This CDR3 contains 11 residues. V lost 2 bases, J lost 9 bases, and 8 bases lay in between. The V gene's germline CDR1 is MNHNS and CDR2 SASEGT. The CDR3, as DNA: TGTGCCAGCAGTGAATTACAGGGGCAGTACTTC. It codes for CASSELQGQYF.

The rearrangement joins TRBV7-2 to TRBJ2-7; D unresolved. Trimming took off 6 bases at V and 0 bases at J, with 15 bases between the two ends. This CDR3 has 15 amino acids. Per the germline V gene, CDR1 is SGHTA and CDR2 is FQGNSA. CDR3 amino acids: CASRYYTDGSYEQYF. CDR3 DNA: TGTGCCAGCAGATATTATACGGACGGCTCCTACGAGCAGTACTTC.

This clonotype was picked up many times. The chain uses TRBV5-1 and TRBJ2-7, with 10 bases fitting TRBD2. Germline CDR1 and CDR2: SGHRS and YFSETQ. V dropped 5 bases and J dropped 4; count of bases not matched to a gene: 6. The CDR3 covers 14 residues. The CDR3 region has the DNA TGCGCCAGCAGTAGCGGGAGGACCCGTTACGAGCAGTACTTC. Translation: CASSSGRTRYEQYF.

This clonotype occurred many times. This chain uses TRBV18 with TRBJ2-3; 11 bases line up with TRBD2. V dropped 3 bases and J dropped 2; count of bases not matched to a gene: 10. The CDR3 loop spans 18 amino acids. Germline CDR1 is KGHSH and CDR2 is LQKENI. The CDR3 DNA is TGTGCCAGCTCACCTCTACGGACTAGCGGGTCGTCCACAGATACGCAGTATTTT. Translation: CASSPLRTSGSSTDTQYF. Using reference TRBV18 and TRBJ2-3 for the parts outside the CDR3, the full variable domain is NAGVMQNPRHLVRRRGQEARLRCSPMKGHSHVYWYRQLPEEGLKFMVYLQKENIIDESGMPKERFSAEFPKEGPSILRIQQVVRGDSAAYFCASSPLRTSGSSTDTQYFGPGTRLTVL.

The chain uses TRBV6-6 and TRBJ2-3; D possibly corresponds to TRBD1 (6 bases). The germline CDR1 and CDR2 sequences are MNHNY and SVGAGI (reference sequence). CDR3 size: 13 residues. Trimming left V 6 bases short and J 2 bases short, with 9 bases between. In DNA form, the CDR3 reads TGTGCCAGCAGAACAGGGTCCACAGATACGCAGTATTTT. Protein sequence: CASRTGSTDTQYF.

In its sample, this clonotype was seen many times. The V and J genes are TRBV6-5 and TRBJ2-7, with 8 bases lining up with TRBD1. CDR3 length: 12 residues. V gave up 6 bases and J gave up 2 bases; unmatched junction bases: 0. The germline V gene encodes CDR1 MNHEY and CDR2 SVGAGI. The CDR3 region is CASRQGAYEQYF. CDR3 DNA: TGTGCCAGCAGACAGGGGGCCTACGAGCAGTACTTC.